A single sample gave rise to the 20 T cell receptor beta chains below, sequenced in a study of T cell clonality in common variable immunodeficiency. Data came from immunoSEQ multiplex PCR; TCRdb stores just in-frame clones and leaves some out. The data show under 45,000 clones, with none appearing a single time. The material sequenced was peripheral blood mononuclear cells. These receptors came from a person aged 18 to 70 in good health.

There are a few counts of this clone. The sequenced fragment ends 3 residues before the CDR3 boundary, so the rest is inferred from the germline J gene. This sequence joins TRBV25-1 and TRBJ2-3; 8 bases align to TRBD1. In germline, CDR1 is MGHDK, CDR2 SYGVNS. The CDR3 runs 15 residues. V shed 2 bases, J shed 2 bases, and the junction held 3 bases outside the gene matches. The CDR3 here is CASSETDRDTDTQYF. Incomplete CDR3 DNA: TGTGCCAGCAGTGAAACGGACAGGGACACAGATACG.

This clone was seen at least ten times. Coverage ceases 3 residues before the CDR3 finishes, and the germline J gene fills in the end. This chain connects TRBV20-1 to TRBJ2-1, with TRBD2 identical over 11 bases. The germline V gene has CDR1 DFQATT and CDR2 SNEGSKA (reference sequence). The CDR3 loop spans 16 amino acids. Trimming removed 1 base from V and 9 bases from J; junction bases left unmatched: 11. The CDR3 spells CSARGPGLAVRSEQFF. CDR3 bases read: TGCAGTGCTAGAGGCCCGGGACTAGCGGTGAGGAGTGAG.

This clone came up a few times. The read halts 3 residues ahead of the CDR3 end, with the missing end drawn from the germline J gene. The chain has TRBV5-1 and TRBJ2-3, with a possible D match to TRBD1 (7 bases). Germline CDR1 and CDR2: SGHRS and YFSETQ. The CDR3 extends over 18 amino acids. CDR3 in amino acids: CASSTPGGQTLSGATQYF. The CDR3 DNA, read in part, is TGCGCCAGCAGCACACCAGGGGGGCAGACCTTAAGTGGAGCGACG.

For this clone: The read ends 3 residues shy of where the CDR3 ends; the end is completed using the germline J gene. The rearrangement links TRBV7-9 to TRBJ1-4; TRBD1 agrees at 8 bases. CDR3 size: 15 residues. The J segment lost 5 bases and the V segment lost 8 bases, leaving 10 bases of the junction unmatched. The germline V gene encodes CDR1 SEHNR and CDR2 FQNEAQ (reference sequence). Partial CDR3 DNA: TGTGCCAGCGGGGGGGGACAGGCATCAAATGAAAAA. It specifies CASGGGQASNEK. The entire CDR3 reads CASGGGQASNEKLFF.

The table lists this clone with many counts. Read sequence stops 3 residues before the CDR3 end, and the germline J gene provides the missing end. The J gene is TRBJ2-7, the V gene TRBV28; no definite D call. The CDR3 runs 11 residues. Germline V gene data show CDR1 as MDHEN and CDR2 as SYDVKM. Trimming removed 5 bases from V and 6 bases from J, with 8 bases in between. Partial CDR3 DNA: TGTGCCAGCAGTGTCCTTTTCGAG. Its protein is CASSVLFE. In full, the CDR3 is CASSVLFEQYF.

The table lists this clone with many counts. The sequence runs out 3 residues before the end of the CDR3; the remainder is reconstructed from the germline J gene. The gene calls are TRBV5-1 and TRBJ2-2; TRBD2 aligns across 8 bases. Per the germline V gene, CDR1 is SGHRS and CDR2 is YFSETQ. This CDR3 region has 13 residues. The V segment lost 4 bases and the J segment 6 bases; nucleotides outside the gene matches: 2. The sequenced part of the CDR3 DNA is TGCGCCAGCAGCGGGACTAGACCCGGGGAG. Its protein is CASSGTRPGE. The whole CDR3 is CASSGTRPGELFF.

This clone was recorded many times. The CDR3 goes on 3 residues after the read ends, and that part is filled in from the germline J gene. The chain links TRBV4-2 to TRBJ1-5, with TRBD1 matching over 7 bases. J gave up 7 bases and V 1 base, and 13 bases lay outside the gene matches. The germline V gene has CDR1 LGHNA and CDR2 YNFKEQ. The length of the CDR3 is 17 residues. The chain's CDR3 is CASSQVGGQSVLQPQHF. CDR3 DNA, as far as it was read: TGTGCCAGCAGCCAAGTGGGGGGACAGTCGGTCTTACAGCCC.

Only a few counts were recorded for this clone. The read terminates 3 residues before the CDR3 end, so the remaining end is supplied by the germline J gene. This sequence joins TRBV19 and TRBJ2-3, with D maybe TRBD1 (6 bases). There are 16 residues in the CDR3. Germline CDR1 LNHDA, CDR2 SQIVND (reference sequence). CDR3 bases read: TGTGCCAGTAGTAATCCCCGCGACCGAGGGGGAGAGACG. It yields the protein CASSNPRDRGGET. The entire CDR3 protein is CASSNPRDRGGETQYF.

This clone was counted at least ten times. The missing CDR3 end, 3 residues past where the read stops, is filled in from the germline J gene. Other DNA sequences in the sample encode the same CDR3. The chain is built from TRBV6-1 and TRBJ1-3; TRBD1 agrees at 9 bases. Losses at the gene ends were 3 bases for V and 3 bases for J; bases not matched to a gene: 3. CDR1 is MNHNS and CDR2 is SASEGT in the germline V gene. There are 15 residues in the CDR3. Partial CDR3 DNA: TGTGCCAGCAGTGACTGGGACAGGGTTGGAAACACC. Residues: CASSDWDRVGNT. The complete CDR3 protein is CASSDWDRVGNTIYF.

This clone was picked up many times. Sequencing ends 3 residues short of the CDR3 end; the germline J gene provides the rest. The V call is TRBV4-1, the J call TRBJ2-6; D may be TRBD1 (6 bases). The CDR3 contains 15 residues. Germline V CDR1 and CDR2: MGHRA, YSYEKL. With 4 bases removed from V and 1 base from J, the gap between germline ends came to 8 bases. CDR3 bases read: TGCGCCAGCAGCCCTACAGGGTCTGGGGCCAACGTC. Its protein is CASSPTGSGANV. The full-length CDR3 reads as CASSPTGSGANVLTF.

Ten or more counts support this clone. The sequence runs out 3 residues before the end of the CDR3; the remainder is reconstructed from the germline J gene. The J gene is TRBJ2-3, the V gene TRBV6-2 or TRBV6-3; D may match TRBD1 or TRBD2 (5 bases each). This CDR3 region has 15 residues. V was cut by 2 bases and J by 5 bases, with 14 bases left in between. CDR1 is MNHEY, CDR2 SVGEGT, per germline. CDR3: CASSYRAEGRDTQYF. Partial CDR3 DNA: TGTGCCAGCAGTTACCGAGCTGAGGGGAGAGATACG.

The sample holds many counts of this clone. The read comes to an end 3 residues before the CDR3 does, leaving the germline J gene to fill in the end. The V and J genes are TRBV20-1 and TRBJ2-1; 7 bases fit TRBD2. After removal of 5 bases from V and 0 bases from J, the junction contained 10 bases not matched to a gene. Germline lookup yields CDR1 DFQATT and CDR2 SNEGSKA (reference sequence). This CDR3 contains 16 residues. The CDR3 region is CSARTASGSSYNEQFF. Incomplete CDR3 DNA: TGCAGTGCTCGGACCGCTAGCGGAAGCTCCTACAATGAG.

This clone was recorded a few times. The DNA ends 3 residues before the CDR3 does, and the rest of the CDR3 is filled in from the germline J gene. The chain links TRBV7-3 to TRBJ1-2, with D possibly being TRBD1 (5 bases). From germline, CDR1 is SGHTA and CDR2 FQGTGA. The CDR3 consists of 13 residues. The CDR3 is CASSLQGGDTYTF. The DNA read from the CDR3 is TGTGCCAGCAGCTTACAGGGAGGGGATACC.

This clone occurred many times. The CDR3 is cut off 3 residues early in the read; its end comes from the germline J gene. The chain has TRBV5-1 and TRBJ2-2; D unclear. CDR3 length equals 15 residues. Germline V gives CDR1 SGHRS, CDR2 YFSETQ. V lost 0 bases and J 2 bases, leaving 8 bases between the germline ends. Incomplete CDR3 DNA: TGCGCCAGCAGCTTGGTTTCAGAAAACACCGGGGAG. Its protein product is CASSLVSENTGE. The entire CDR3 protein is CASSLVSENTGELFF.

This clone was found many times. The read terminates 3 residues before the CDR3 end, so the remaining end is supplied by the germline J gene. This chain joins TRBV20-1 and TRBJ2-1, with D possibly being TRBD1 (6 bases). V was clipped by 3 bases and J by 6 bases, with 12 bases between them. CDR1 DFQATT and CDR2 SNEGSKA come from the germline V gene (reference sequence). The CDR3 loop spans 13 amino acids. The CDR3 sequence: CSASRGEVNEQFF. CDR3 bases read: TGCAGTGCTAGCAGGGGCGAGGTCAATGAG.

In its sample, this clone was seen many times. The DNA ends 3 residues before the CDR3 does, and the rest of the CDR3 is filled in from the germline J gene. This rearrangement joins TRBV5-1 to TRBJ1-1; 10 nucleotides match TRBD1. V was pared by 3 bases and J by 1 base, with 9 bases of the junction left unmatched. From germline, CDR1 is SGHRS and CDR2 YFSETQ. The CDR3 has 17 amino acids. The covered CDR3 bases are TGCGCCAGCAGCTCATACCGGGACAGGGGAGGGAACACTGAA. This codes for CASSSYRDRGGNTE. The full CDR3 sequence reads CASSSYRDRGGNTEAFF.

This clone was seen repeatedly, ten times or more. Read data end 3 residues before the CDR3 end; the end is taken from the germline J gene. The chain links TRBV10-3 to TRBJ2-7; D possibly corresponds to TRBD1 (7 bases). The CDR3 totals 14 residues. Trimming pared 9 bases from V and 0 bases from J, leaving 15 bases between. The germline V gene encodes CDR1 ENHRY and CDR2 SYGVKD. The part of the CDR3 DNA that was read is TGTGCCATGGGGGGCGGGACAGCCTCCTACGAG. The encoded protein is CAMGGGTASYE. The CDR3 reads in full as CAMGGGTASYEQYF.

This clone was observed at least ten times. The read falls 3 residues short of the CDR3 end, and the missing part is taken from the germline J gene. J is TRBJ2-3 and V is TRBV28; 9 bases are a match to TRBD2. Germline values: CDR1 MDHEN, CDR2 SYDVKM. The CDR3 is 16 amino acids. V trimming: 2 bases; J trimming: 4 bases; junction bases outside the gene matches: 7. The CDR3 spells CASSLGGSGSSDTQYF. The sequenced part of the CDR3 DNA is TGTGCCAGCAGTTTAGGGGGTAGCGGGAGCTCAGATACG.

This clone has at least ten counts. The sequenced fragment ends 3 residues before the CDR3 boundary, so the rest is inferred from the germline J gene. V is TRBV6-2 or TRBV6-3 and J is TRBJ1-1; no firm D call. This CDR3 comprises 13 residues. V lost 0 bases and J lost 4, with 6 bases in between. The germline gives CDR1 MNHEY, CDR2 SVGEGT. CDR3 amino acids: CASSYSDSTEAFF. The sequenced CDR3 bases are TGTGCCAGCAGTTACTCCGACTCCACTGAA.

This clone was counted many times. Read sequence stops 3 residues before the CDR3 end, and the germline J gene provides the missing end. V gene TRBV7-8 combines with J gene TRBJ2-4; D possibly corresponds to TRBD2 (6 bases). Looked up from germline, CDR1 is SGHVS and CDR2 is FQNEAQ. Trimming pared 1 base from V and 6 bases from J, leaving 19 bases between. This CDR3 has 17 residues. The CDR3 DNA, read in part, is TGTGCCAGCAGCTTAGGAAGGGTGGGACTTAACTTAAACATT. It translates to CASSLGRVGLNLNI. From start to end, the CDR3 is CASSLGRVGLNLNIQYF.